This TCR beta chain appears in the sequencing data of a study of CD8 T cells in Susac syndrome. Reverse transcription of about 0.5 to 1 ug RNA was performed with random hexamers. Each CDR3 protein is one row after TCRdb ran MiXCR on the immunoSEQ multiplex PCR reads. Counted here are under 250,000 distinct CDR3 sequences, around 93% occurring once; the ten biggest clones make up about 0.07%. Germline assignment: CDR1 DFQATT and CDR2 SNEGSKA (reference sequence). V lost 1 base and J lost 2, with 21 bases in between. The CDR3 totals 17 residues. Negative isolation yielded CD8+ and CD4+ T cells; FACS enriched TEMRA cells.

Sequencing was done on a sample of CD4+ T cells from PBMCs. This TCR came from a human donor with multiple sclerosis. The rearrangement uses TRBV20-1 and TRBJ2-7; TRBD1 might be the D (5 bases). CDR3 in amino acids: CSARAPPMGRAAYEQYF. CDR3 DNA sequence: TGCAGTGCTAGAGCCCCCCCTATGGGCAGGGCCGCCTACGAGCAGTACTTC.